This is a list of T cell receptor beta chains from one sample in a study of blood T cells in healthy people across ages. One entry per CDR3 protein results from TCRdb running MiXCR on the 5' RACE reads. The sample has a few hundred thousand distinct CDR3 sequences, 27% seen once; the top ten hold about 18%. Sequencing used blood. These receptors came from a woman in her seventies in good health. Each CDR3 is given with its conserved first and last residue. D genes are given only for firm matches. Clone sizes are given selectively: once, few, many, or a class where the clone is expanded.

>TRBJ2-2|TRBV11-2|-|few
TGTGCCAGCAGGGTTAGGGCTACAAACACCGGGGAGCTGTTTTTT
CASRVRATNTGELFF
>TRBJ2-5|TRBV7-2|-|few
TGTGCCAGCAGCCCCACGAAACCCACCCAGTGGGGGTACTTC
CASSPTKPTQWGYF
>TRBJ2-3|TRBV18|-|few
TGTGCCAGCTCACCGGGTTCCGCAGATACGCAGTATTTT
CASSPGSADTQYF
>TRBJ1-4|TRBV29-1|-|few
TGCAGCGTTGGCGCGGGTTACAGTGAAAAACTGTTTTTT
CSVGAGYSEKLFF
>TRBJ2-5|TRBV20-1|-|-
TGCAGTGCGACTACCGGGACTGGAGTATGGGCCCAGTACTTC
CSATTGTGVWAQYF
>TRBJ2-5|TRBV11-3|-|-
TGTGCCAGCAGAGTTTCGCACTGGACACCTCAAGAGACCCAGTACTTC
CASRVSHWTPQETQYF
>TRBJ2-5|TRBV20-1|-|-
TGCAGTGCTTATACCAGGGAGGCAGCCGAAGAGACCCAGTACTTC
CSAYTREAAEETQYF
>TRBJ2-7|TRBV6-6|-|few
TGTGCCAGCAGTTTCGGGGCTAGTAGCGAGCAGTACTTC
CASSFGASSEQYF
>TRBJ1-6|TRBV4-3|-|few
TGCGCCAGCAGCCAAGATTGGTATTCACCCCTCCACTTT
CASSQDWYSPLHF
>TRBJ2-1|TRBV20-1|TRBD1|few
TGCAGTGTCATGGACAGGGGTGGTGTGTATGAGCAGTTCTTC
CSVMDRGGVYEQFF
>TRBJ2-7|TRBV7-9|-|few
TGTGCCACGAACGGTGGGGGCTACGAGCAGTACTTC
CATNGGGYEQYF
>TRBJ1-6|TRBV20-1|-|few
TGCAGTGCCTGGCTGCTGTCCTATAATTCACCCCTCCACTTT
CSAWLLSYNSPLHF
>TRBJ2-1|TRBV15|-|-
TGTGCCACCAGCAGATCGGGCTTTGGGCAGTTCTTC
CATSRSGFGQFF
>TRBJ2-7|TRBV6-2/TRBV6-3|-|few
TGTGCCAGCAGACCCGGATCCTGCGAGCAGTACTTC
CASRPGSCEQYF
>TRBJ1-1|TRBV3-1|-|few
TGTGCCAGCAGCCAAGAAGGGTTCGGCACTGAAGCTTTCTTT
CASSQEGFGTEAFF
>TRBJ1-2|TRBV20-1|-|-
TGCAGTGCTACACAGGGATCCTATGGCTACACCTTC
CSATQGSYGYTF
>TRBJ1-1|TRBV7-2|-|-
TGTGCCAGCAGCTTTGACCGATTAGATCCTTTCTTT
CASSFDRLDPFF
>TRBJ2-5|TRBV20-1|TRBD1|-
TGCAGTGCTAGAGACCGTAGGGGGCACGAGACCCAGTACTTC
CSARDRRGHETQYF
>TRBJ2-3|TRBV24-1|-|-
TGTGCCACCAGTGACCTTGGACTCGAGAGCGATACGCAGTATTTT
CATSDLGLESDTQYF
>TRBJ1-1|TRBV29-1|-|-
TGCAGCGTCGCCAGGGGAGACACTGAAGCTTTCTTT
CSVARGDTEAFF
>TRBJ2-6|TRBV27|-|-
TGTGCCAGCAACGGGGCAGGGGAATCTGGGGCCAACGTCCTGACTTTC
CASNGAGESGANVLTF
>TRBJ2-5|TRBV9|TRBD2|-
TGTGCCAGCAGTCAAGGAGGGACTAGCGGAGAGACCCAGTACTTC
CASSQGGTSGETQYF
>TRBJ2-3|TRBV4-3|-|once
TGCGCCAGCAGCCAAGAGGAGGGTACAGATACGCAGTATTTT
CASSQEEGTDTQYF
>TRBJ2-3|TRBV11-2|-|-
TGTGCCAGCAGCTTAGGACAGTTAGGCACAGATACACAGTATTTT
CASSLGQLGTDTQYF
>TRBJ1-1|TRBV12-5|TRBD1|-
TGTGCTAGTGGGCGTCCAGGGGGCACTGAAGCTTTCTTT
CASGRPGGTEAFF
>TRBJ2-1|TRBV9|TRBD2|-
TGTGCCAGCAGCGTATTTTTAGGGAGGGATGAGCAGTTCTTC
CASSVFLGRDEQFF
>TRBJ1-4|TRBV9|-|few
TGTGCCAGCAGCGTCTCCGCTAATGAAAAACTGTTTTTT
CASSVSANEKLFF
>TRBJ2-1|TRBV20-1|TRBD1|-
TGCAGTGCTAGATTTCGGGACAGGGATTCCTACAATGAGCAGTTCTTC
CSARFRDRDSYNEQFF
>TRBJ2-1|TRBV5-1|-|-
TGCGCCAGCAGCTTGGCCGGAGGGTGGGACAATGAGCAGTTCTTC
CASSLAGGWDNEQFF
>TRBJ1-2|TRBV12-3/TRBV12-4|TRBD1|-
TGTGCCAGCAGTTTTAACAGGGGCTATGGCTACACCTTC
CASSFNRGYGYTF
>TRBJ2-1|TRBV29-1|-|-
TGCAGCGTTGAAAAGGTCTCCCCAGGGCAGTTCTTC
CSVEKVSPGQFF
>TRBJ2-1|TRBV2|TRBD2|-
TGTGCCAGCAGTACCGCGGGACTAGCGTCCAATGAGCAGTTCTTC
CASSTAGLASNEQFF
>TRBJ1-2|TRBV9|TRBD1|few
TGTGCCAGCAGCAAACAGGGGGCATATGGCTACACCTTC
CASSKQGAYGYTF
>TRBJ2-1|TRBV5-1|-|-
TGCGCCAGCAGGGACGACGGGGGCCTGGACAATGAGCAGTTCTTC
CASRDDGGLDNEQFF
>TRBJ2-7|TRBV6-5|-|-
TGTGCCAGCAAGGGGACTGGTTACGAGCAGTACTTC
CASKGTGYEQYF
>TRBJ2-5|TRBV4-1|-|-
TGCGCCAGCAGCCAACTCACCCTAGGAGAAGAGACCCAGTACTTC
CASSQLTLGEETQYF
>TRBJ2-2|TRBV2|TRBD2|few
TGTGCCAGCAGTGATGGGACTAGCGGGACCGGGGAGCTGTTTTTT
CASSDGTSGTGELFF
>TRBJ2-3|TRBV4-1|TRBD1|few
TGCGCCAGCAGCCAGGAAACCGGACAGGGAAGGCCCACAGATACGCAGTATTTT
CASSQETGQGRPTDTQYF
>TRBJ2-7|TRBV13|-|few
TGTGCCAGCAGCTTAGGCCTGGACTCACAATCAGGCTACGAGCAGTACTTC
CASSLGLDSQSGYEQYF
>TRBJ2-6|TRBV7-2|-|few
TGTGCCAGCAGCTTAGGACAATTTGGAGGGGCCAACGTCCTGACTTTC
CASSLGQFGGANVLTF
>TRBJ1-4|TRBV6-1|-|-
TGTGCCAGCAGAAGGGACGGAAATGAAAAACTGTTTTTT
CASRRDGNEKLFF